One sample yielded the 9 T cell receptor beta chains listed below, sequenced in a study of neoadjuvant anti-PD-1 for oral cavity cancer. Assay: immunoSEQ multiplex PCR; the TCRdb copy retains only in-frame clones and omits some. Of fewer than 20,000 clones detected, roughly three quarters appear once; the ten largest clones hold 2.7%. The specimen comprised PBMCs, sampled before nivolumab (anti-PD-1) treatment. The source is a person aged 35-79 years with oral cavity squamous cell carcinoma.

In nucleotides, the CDR3 is TGTGCCAGCAGCTCCGATCCTACTCCTGGGTACGAGCAGTACTTC. It translates to CASSSDPTPGYEQYF. The chain carries TRBV5-4 and TRBJ2-7; no firm D call. V gave up 3 bases and J gave up 4 bases, with 17 bases separating them. Germline CDR1 reads SGHNT; CDR2 reads YYREEE (reference sequence). CDR3 length: 15 residues.

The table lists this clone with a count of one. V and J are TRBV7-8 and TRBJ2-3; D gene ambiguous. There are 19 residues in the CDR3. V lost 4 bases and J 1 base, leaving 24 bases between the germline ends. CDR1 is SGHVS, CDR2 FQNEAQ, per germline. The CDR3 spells CASSSRFDFRGLGTDTQYF. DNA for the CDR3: TGTGCCAGCAGCTCCCGGTTTGACTTCAGAGGATTGGGCACAGATACGCAGTATTTT.

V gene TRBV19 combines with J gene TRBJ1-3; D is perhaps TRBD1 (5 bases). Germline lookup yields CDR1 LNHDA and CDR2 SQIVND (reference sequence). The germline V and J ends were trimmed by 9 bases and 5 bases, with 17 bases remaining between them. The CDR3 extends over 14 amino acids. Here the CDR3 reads CASHKAAGRNTIYF. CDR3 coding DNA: TGTGCCAGCCACAAAGCGGCAGGGAGAAACACCATATATTTT.

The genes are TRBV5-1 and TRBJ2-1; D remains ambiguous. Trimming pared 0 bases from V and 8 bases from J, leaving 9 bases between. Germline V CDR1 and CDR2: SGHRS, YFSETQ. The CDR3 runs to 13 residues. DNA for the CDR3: TGCGCCAGCAGCTTGGAAATAGGGCATGAGCAGTTCTTC. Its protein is CASSLEIGHEQFF.

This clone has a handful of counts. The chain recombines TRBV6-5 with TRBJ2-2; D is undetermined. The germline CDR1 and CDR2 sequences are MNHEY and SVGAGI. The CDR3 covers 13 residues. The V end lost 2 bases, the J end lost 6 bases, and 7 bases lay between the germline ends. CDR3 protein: CASSYAVAGELFF. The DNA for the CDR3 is TGTGCCAGCAGTTACGCGGTCGCCGGGGAGCTGTTTTTT.

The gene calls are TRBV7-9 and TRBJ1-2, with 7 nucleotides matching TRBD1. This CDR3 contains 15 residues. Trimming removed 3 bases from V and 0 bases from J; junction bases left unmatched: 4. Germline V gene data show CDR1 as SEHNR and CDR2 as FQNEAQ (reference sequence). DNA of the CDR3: TGTGCCAGCAGCTTTGGACAGGCAACTAACTATGGCTACACCTTC. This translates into CASSFGQATNYGYTF.

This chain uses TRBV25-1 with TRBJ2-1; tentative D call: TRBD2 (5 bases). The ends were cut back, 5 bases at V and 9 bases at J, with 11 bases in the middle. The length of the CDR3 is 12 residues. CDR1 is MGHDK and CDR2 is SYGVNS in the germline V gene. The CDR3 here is CASSSGSVEQFF. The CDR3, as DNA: TGTGCCAGCAGTTCGGGATCCGTTGAGCAGTTCTTC.

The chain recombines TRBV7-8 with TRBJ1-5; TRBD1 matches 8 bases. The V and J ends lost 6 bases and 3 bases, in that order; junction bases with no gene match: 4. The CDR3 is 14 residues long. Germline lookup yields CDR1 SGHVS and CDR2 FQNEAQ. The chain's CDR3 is CASSPTGDNQPQHF. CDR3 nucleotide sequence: TGTGCCAGCAGTCCGACAGGGGACAATCAGCCCCAGCATTTT.

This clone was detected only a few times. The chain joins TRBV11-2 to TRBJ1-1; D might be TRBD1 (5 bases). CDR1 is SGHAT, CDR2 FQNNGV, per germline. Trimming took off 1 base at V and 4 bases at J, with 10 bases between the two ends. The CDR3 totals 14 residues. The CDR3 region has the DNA TGTGCCAGCAGCTTAGCGGAGGGGAGCACTGAAGCTTTCTTT. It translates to CASSLAEGSTEAFF.